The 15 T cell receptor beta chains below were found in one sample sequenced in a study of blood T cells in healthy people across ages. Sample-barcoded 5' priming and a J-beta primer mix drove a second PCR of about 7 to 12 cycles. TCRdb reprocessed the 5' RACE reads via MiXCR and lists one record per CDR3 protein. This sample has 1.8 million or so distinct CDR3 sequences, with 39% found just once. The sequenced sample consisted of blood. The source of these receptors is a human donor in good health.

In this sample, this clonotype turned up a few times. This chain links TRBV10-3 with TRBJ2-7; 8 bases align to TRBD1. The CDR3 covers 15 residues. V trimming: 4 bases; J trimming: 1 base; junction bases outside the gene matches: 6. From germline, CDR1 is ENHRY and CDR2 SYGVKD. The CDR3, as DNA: TGTGCCATCAGTGCAGGACAGGGAAGTTCCTACGAGCAGTACTTC. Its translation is CAISAGQGSSYEQYF.

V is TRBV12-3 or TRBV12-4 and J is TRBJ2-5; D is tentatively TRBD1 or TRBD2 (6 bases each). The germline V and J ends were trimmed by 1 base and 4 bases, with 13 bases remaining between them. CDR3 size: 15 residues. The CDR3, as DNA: TGTGCCAGCAGTTTAGTGGGGGGCAGGGGAGAGACCCAGTACTTC. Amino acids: CASSLVGGRGETQYF.

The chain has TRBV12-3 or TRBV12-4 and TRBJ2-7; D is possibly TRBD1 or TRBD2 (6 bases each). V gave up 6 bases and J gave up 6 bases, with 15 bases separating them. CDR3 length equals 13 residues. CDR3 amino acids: CASRQRRGGEQYF. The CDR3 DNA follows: TGTGCCAGCAGGCAGCGCAGGGGAGGCGAGCAGTACTTC.

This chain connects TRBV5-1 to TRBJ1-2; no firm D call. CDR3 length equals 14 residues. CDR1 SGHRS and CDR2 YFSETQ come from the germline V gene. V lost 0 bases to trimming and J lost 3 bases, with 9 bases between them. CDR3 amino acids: CASSLVSAYYGYTF. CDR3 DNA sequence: TGCGCCAGCAGCTTGGTTTCAGCTTACTATGGCTACACCTTC.

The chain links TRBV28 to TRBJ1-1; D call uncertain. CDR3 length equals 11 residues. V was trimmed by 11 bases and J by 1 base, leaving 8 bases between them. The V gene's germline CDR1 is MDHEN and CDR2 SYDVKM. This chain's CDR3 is CAGKGNTEAFF. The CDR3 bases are TGTGCCGGAAAAGGGAACACTGAAGCTTTCTTT. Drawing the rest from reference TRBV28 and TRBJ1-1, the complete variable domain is DVKVTQSSRYLVKRTGEKVFLECVQDMDHENMFWYRQDPGLGLRLIYFSYDVKMKEKGDIPEGYSVSREKKERFSLILESASTNQTSMYLCAGKGNTEAFFGQGTRLTVV.

The CDR3: CASSLDSDRKETQYF. CDR3 sequence (DNA): TGTGCCAGCAGCTTGGATTCGGACAGAAAAGAGACCCAGTACTTC. V and J are TRBV5-4 and TRBJ2-5, with D possibly being TRBD1 (6 bases). The length of the CDR3 is 15 residues. V was pared by 0 bases and J by 3 bases, with 12 bases between. Looked up from germline, CDR1 is SGHNT and CDR2 is YYREEE (reference sequence).

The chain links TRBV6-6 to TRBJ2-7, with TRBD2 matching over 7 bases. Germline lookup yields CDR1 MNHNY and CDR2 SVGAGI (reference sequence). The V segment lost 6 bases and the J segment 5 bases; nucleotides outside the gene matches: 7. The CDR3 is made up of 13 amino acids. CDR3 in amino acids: CASRLALRDEQYF. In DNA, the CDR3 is TGTGCCAGCAGACTAGCGCTCAGGGACGAGCAGTACTTC.

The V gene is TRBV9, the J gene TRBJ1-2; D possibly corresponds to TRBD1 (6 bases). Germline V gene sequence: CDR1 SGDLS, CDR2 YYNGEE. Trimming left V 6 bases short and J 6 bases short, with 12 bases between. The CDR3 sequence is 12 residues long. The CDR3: CASNAGVDGYTF. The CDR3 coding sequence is TGTGCCAGCAATGCAGGGGTTGATGGCTACACCTTC. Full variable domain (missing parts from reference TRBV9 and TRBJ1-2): DSGVTQTPKHLITATGQRVTLRCSPRSGDLSVYWYQQSLDQGLQFLIQYYNGEERAKGNILERFSAQQFPDLHSELNLSSLELGDSALYFCASNAGVDGYTFGSGTRLTVV.

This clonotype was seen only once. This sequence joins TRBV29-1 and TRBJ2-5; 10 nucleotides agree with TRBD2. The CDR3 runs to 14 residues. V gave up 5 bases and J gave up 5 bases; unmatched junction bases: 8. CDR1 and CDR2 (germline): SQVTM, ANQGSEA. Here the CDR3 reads CSVNVAGGLETQYF. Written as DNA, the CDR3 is TGCAGCGTTAACGTAGCGGGGGGCCTTGAGACCCAGTACTTC.

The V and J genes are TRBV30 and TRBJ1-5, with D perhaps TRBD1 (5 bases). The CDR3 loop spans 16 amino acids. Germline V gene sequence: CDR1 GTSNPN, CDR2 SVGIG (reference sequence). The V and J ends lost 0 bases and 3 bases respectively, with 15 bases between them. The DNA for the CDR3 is TGTGCCTGGAGTGTAGGGGTTGCGGGGACCAATCAGCCCCAGCATTTT. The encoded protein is CAWSVGVAGTNQPQHF.

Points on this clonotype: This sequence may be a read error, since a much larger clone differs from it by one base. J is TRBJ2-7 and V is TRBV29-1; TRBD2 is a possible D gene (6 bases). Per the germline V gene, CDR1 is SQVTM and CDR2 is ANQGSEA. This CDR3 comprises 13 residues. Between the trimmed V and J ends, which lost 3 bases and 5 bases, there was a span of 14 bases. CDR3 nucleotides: TGCAGCGTTGAGGTTCCGGGGGTCGACGAGCAGTACTTC. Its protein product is CSVEVPGVDEQYF.

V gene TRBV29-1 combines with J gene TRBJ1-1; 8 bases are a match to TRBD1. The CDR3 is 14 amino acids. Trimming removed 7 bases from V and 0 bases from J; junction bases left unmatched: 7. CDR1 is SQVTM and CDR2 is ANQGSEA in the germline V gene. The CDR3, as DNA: TGCAGCGCCAGGGGGCAGAGAGTGAACACTGAAGCTTTCTTT. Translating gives CSARGQRVNTEAFF.

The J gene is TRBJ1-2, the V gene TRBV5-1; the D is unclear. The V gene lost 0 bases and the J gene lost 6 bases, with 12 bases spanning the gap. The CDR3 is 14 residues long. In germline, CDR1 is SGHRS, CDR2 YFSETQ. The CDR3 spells CASSLESAHDGYTF. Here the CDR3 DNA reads TGCGCCAGCAGCTTGGAGTCTGCTCACGATGGCTACACCTTC.

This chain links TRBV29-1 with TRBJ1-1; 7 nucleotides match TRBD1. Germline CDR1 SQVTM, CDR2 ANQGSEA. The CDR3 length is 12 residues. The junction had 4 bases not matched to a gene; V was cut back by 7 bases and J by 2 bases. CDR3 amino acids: CSGWDRNTEAFF. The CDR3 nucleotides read TGCAGCGGGTGGGACAGAAACACTGAAGCTTTCTTT. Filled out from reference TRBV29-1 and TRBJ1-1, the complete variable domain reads SAVISQKPSRDICQRGTSLTIQCQVDSQVTMMFWYRQQPGQSLTLIATANQGSEATYESGFVIDKFPISRPNLTFSTLTVSNMSPEDSSIYLCSGWDRNTEAFFGQGTRLTVV.

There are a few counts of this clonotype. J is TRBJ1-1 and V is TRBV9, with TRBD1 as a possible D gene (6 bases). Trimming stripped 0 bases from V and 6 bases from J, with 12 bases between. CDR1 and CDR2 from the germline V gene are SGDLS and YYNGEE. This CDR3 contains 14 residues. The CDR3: CASSVEVSGAEAFF. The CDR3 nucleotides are TGTGCCAGCAGCGTAGAAGTCTCAGGGGCTGAAGCTTTCTTT.